This T cell receptor (beta chain) was identified in a study of T cells in localized non-small cell lung cancer. Study-wide points: Median about 56 top-100 tumor clones were shared with paired adjacent lung. Only one tumor region went through sequencing, so heterogeneity may still be there. Increased T cell density in blood showed an association with longer overall survival. In uninvolved adjacent lung, T cell clonality reached its highest value, exceeding tumor.

V was cut by 5 bases and J by 0 bases, with 4 bases left in between. This CDR3 contains 11 residues. CDR1 is SQVTM, CDR2 ANQGSEA, per germline. Turning to this clone: Its antigen is unknown.

Assay used: immunoSEQ multiplex PCR; TCRdb lists only in-frame clones, some missing. The data hold about 40,000 clones, with around 90% observed a single time. The clonotype originates from a man aged 18-55 years with stage I lung adenocarcinoma. Sequenced material: peripheral blood, taken before any cancer treatment. The rearrangement uses TRBV29-1 and TRBJ1-2; D is unresolved. The chain's CDR3 is CSVTSNYGYTF. Written as DNA, the CDR3 is TGCAGCGTTACTTCTAACTATGGCTACACCTTC.